A selection of T cell receptor beta chains follows, all from one sample in a study of blood T cell repertoires in COVID-19. Measured with immunoSEQ multiplex PCR; TCRdb has only the in-frame clones, and not every one. The table lists approximately 100,000 clones, 80% to 95% of them singletons. The sequenced sample consisted of peripheral blood. The receptors derive from a man aged 45-65 years with active COVID-19. The CDR3 runs from the conserved cysteine through the conserved F or W. D genes are given only for firm matches. Expanded clones are given a class, and other clones once, few, many or no size at all.

TRBJ2-3	.	TRBV6-5	TRBD2	TGTGCCAGCAGTTACGCGCCAGCGGGAGGAACAGATACGCAGTATTTT	CASSYAPAGGTDTQYF
TRBJ2-3	.	TRBV3-1/TRBV3-2	.	TGTGCCAGCAGCCGAGATAGCGGACCCACAGATACGCAGTATTTT	CASSRDSGPTDTQYF
TRBJ1-4	once	TRBV18	.	TGTGCCAGCTCACCGGCGGGAGCTAATGAAAAACTGTTTTTT	CASSPAGANEKLFF
TRBJ1-2	.	TRBV29-1	.	TGCAGCGTTGGGACAGAGTCTTGGACCTTC	CSVGTESWTF
TRBJ2-1	.	TRBV5-1	TRBD2	TGCGCCAGCAGCTTGGCGGGCGGGAGAACCTACAATGAGCAGTTCTTC	CASSLAGGRTYNEQFF
TRBJ2-2	.	TRBV5-6	TRBD2	TGTGCCAGCAGCTTGACTAGCGGGAGGAGCACCGGGGAGCTGTTTTTT	CASSLTSGRSTGELFF
TRBJ1-3	.	TRBV9	.	TGTGCCAGCAGTCGCGGGAGCTCTGGAAACACCATATATTTT	CASSRGSSGNTIYF
TRBJ1-2	.	TRBV5-1	.	TGCGCCAGCAGCCCCTCCGGGGGGATCGATGGCTACACCTTC	CASSPSGGIDGYTF
TRBJ2-7	.	TRBV4-1	TRBD2	TGCGCCAGCAGTCCCGGAACGCGGACTAGCGGAGCCTACGAGCAGTACTTC	CASSPGTRTSGAYEQYF
TRBJ2-1	.	TRBV19	TRBD2	TGTGCCAGTAGTATTCAGGGAAGCGGGAGTGTCTATGAGCAGTTCTTC	CASSIQGSGSVYEQFF
TRBJ1-1	.	TRBV3-1/TRBV3-2	.	TGTGCCAGCAGCCAAGGTACAAAGAACACTGAAGCTTTCTTT	CASSQGTKNTEAFF